The sequence of this TCR beta chain was determined in a study of cytomegalovirus exposure and HLA in healthy donors. Findings of the study overall: Researchers reported that a few CMV-associated chains were confirmed in vitro as CMV antigen-specific. The finding came from a later analysis; first-cohort TCR clusters tended to co-occur in the approximately 120 validation repertoires.

The sample holds many counts of this clone. Its antigen is currently unknown. The CDR3 runs to 16 residues. The germline V gene has CDR1 ENHRY and CDR2 SYGVKD. With V trimmed by 2 bases and J by 0 bases, 7 bases remained unmatched. TCRdb keeps only in-frame clones here, not all; method: immunoSEQ multiplex PCR. The table lists some 170,000 clones, approximately 86% of them singletons. The chain has TRBV10-3 and TRBJ2-7, with 7 bases aligning to TRBD2. Sequencing was carried out using PBMCs. This TCR was sampled from a man aged 18-30 years in good health and CMV-seropositive. In DNA, the CDR3 is TGTGCCATCAGTGAGCCCGGGGAGGGTCCCTCCTACGAGCAGTACTTC. As protein: CAISEPGEGPSYEQYF.